The clone carrying this TCR beta chain was detected ten times or more. Its target is unknown. The data derive from a study of T-cell memory formation after mild COVID-19. The study, taken as a whole, reports: The finding that pre-infection memory included some responding clones suggested that cross-reactive memory joined.

Unmatched junction bases numbered 6, after V lost 5 bases and J lost 3 bases. The CDR3 has 16 residues. Germline loops: CDR1 SGHTA, CDR2 FQGNSA. TCRdb reanalysed the 5' RACE reads using MiXCR and keeps one entry per CDR3 protein. The sample carries fewer than 150,000 distinct CDR3 sequences, approximately 6.2% recorded once. The receptor comes from an adult woman who had mild COVID-19 (a few samples of this study predate the infection). Cell type and time point are not known. The rearrangement joins TRBV7-2 to TRBJ2-2; 10 bases line up with TRBD2. The sequencing sample was made of PBMCs or a T cell subset sorted from them (not recorded which). The CDR3 DNA is TGTGCCAGCAGCCTAGGACTAGCGGAATACACCGGGGAGCTGTTTTTT. Amino acid sequence: CASSLGLAEYTGELFF.